This entry features one TCR beta chain sequence. The entry originates in a study of graft-versus-host responses after intestinal transplantation. The overall study: All recipients were transplanted with multivisceral, liver-intestinal, or isolated intestinal grafts. Tacrolimus and steroids were given for 2 to 3 years to all recipients after anti-thymocyte globulin induction.

The CDR3 is 14 residues long. Trimming took 0 bases from V and 1 from J, leaving 7 bases between them. Germline CDR1 is SGDLS and CDR2 is YYNGEE. CFSE-labeled responder cells (200,000) were plated with 200,000 irradiated, violet-dye-labeled stimulator cells. Study outcomes and limitations: Patients who carried graft-donor T cell macrochimerism also had high graft-versus-host to host-versus-graft clonal ratios in their allografts. Association was observed between peak circulating GvH clone levels and early post-transplant HvG declines.

TCRdb's copy holds only in-frame clones and misses some; the assay was immunoSEQ multiplex PCR. This sample has roughly 20,000 clones, with around 38% found just once. The gene calls are TRBV9 and TRBJ1-1, with unresolved D. This clonotype originated in a human patient who received an intestinal transplant. The input for sequencing was alloreactive CD8+ T cells from a mixed lymphocyte reaction culture, taken before intestinal transplant. The sample's subset: CFSE-low proliferating T cells sorted from roughly 6-day pre-transplant mixed lymphocyte reaction (GvH or HvG direction). CDR3 DNA: TGTGCCAGCAGCGTAGCTAGGGAGAACACTGAAGCTTTCTTT. Translation gives CASSVARENTEAFF.